This passage covers 4 T cell receptor beta chains from one sample sequenced in a study of CD8+CD57+ T cells in acquired aplastic anemia. Whoever was chosen for sequencing had shown CD8+CD57+ cell expansion by flow cytometry. Researchers used genomic DNA as the template to profile TCR beta VDJ and CDR3. MiXCR, run by TCRdb on the reads, gives a single entry per CDR3 protein. The data show approximately 130,000 distinct CDR3 sequences, about 40% seen once. Sequenced: sorted CD4+, CD8+, or CD8+CD57+ T cells (not recorded which) from PBMCs. The source is a human donor with aplastic anemia.

Concerning this clonotype itself: A much larger clonotype is one base distant, so this may be a read error. J is TRBJ2-7 and V is TRBV6-2 or TRBV6-3; D is ambiguous. Per germline, CDR1 MNHEY and CDR2 SVGEGT. The CDR3 consists of 12 residues. With 6 bases removed from V and 3 bases from J, the gap between germline ends came to 9 bases. The CDR3 loop reads CASSPILYEQYF. The CDR3, as DNA: TGTGCCAGCAGCCCCATCCTCTACGAGCAGTACTTC.

To note about this clonotype: A much larger clone lies one base from this, so it may be a read error. The chain recombines TRBV4-2 with TRBJ2-7, with 10 bases matching TRBD1. The CDR3 covers 14 residues. The junction had 3 bases not matched to a gene; V was cut back by 4 bases and J by 3 bases. Germline-derived CDR1 and CDR2 are LGHNA and YNFKEQ. The DNA for the CDR3 is TGTGCCAGCAGCCCCGGGACAGGGGACTACGAGCAGTACTTC. It translates to CASSPGTGDYEQYF.

This clonotype was seen ten or more times. A much larger clonotype is one base distant, so this may be a read error. The chain carries TRBV2 and TRBJ2-7; the D gene is possibly TRBD1 (6 bases). The germline CDR1 and CDR2 sequences are SNHLY and FYNNEI. V shed 5 bases and J shed 4 bases, with 12 bases lying between them. The CDR3 extends over 13 amino acids. CDR3 DNA sequence: TGTGCCAGCAGTTGCTCCCAGGGGTACGAGCAGTACTTC. Its protein product is CASSCSQGYEQYF. The entire variable domain, with the rest obtained from reference TRBV2 and TRBJ2-7, is as follows: EPEVTQTPSHQVTQMGQEVILRCVPISNHLYFYWYRQILGQKVEFLVSFYNNEISEKSEIFDDQFSVERPDGSNFTLKIRSTKLEDSAMYFCASSCSQGYEQYFGPGTRLTVT.

This rearrangement joins TRBV20-1 to TRBJ2-3; D perhaps matches TRBD1 (6 bases). CDR3 length: 12 residues. CDR1 DFQATT and CDR2 SNEGSKA come from the germline V gene (reference sequence). The CDR3 sequence is CSQGRSTDTQYF. The CDR3 DNA follows: TGCAGCCAGGGGCGGAGCACAGATACGCAGTATTTT.